The 8 T cell receptor beta chains below come from one sample, sequenced in a study of cytomegalovirus exposure and HLA in healthy donors. Use of 60 Vbeta and 13 Jbeta primers characterized the PCR. Here immunoSEQ multiplex PCR was the method, and the copy in TCRdb shows in-frame clones only, minus some. The sample data list fewer than 150,000 clones. Specimen: PBMCs. The receptors derive from a man between 40 and 49 years old in good health and CMV-seronegative.

This chain links TRBV5-1 with TRBJ2-7; the match to TRBD1 covers 8 bases. The V gene end was trimmed by 1 base and the J gene end by 2 bases; junction bases not matched to a gene: 11. Germline V gene sequence: CDR1 SGHRS, CDR2 YFSETQ. The CDR3 runs to 17 residues. This CDR3 reads CASSLTIRDRMTYEQYF. CDR3 in DNA: TGCGCCAGCAGCTTGACTATTCGGGACAGGATGACCTACGAGCAGTACTTC.

The chain has TRBV7-8 and TRBJ2-1; D gene uncertain. The germline V and J ends were trimmed by 5 bases and 0 bases, with 11 bases remaining between them. Germline CDR1 and CDR2: SGHVS and FQNEAQ. The CDR3 has 15 amino acids. CDR3 in amino acids: CASSLNVNSYNEQFF. The CDR3 nucleotides are TGTGCCAGCAGCCTAAACGTTAACTCCTACAATGAGCAGTTCTTC.

The genes are TRBV6-5 and TRBJ1-6; D is uncertain. Germline CDR1 and CDR2: MNHEY and SVGAGI. The V end was cut by 3 bases, the J end by 7 bases, with 16 bases between. The CDR3 has 16 residues. The CDR3 spells CASSYSLGSRNSPLHF. The DNA of the CDR3 is TGTGCCAGCAGTTATTCCCTCGGTTCCCGGAATTCACCCCTCCACTTT.

The genes are TRBV2 and TRBJ1-2; D perhaps matches TRBD1 (5 bases). CDR1 SNHLY and CDR2 FYNNEI come from the germline V gene. Trimming stripped 8 bases from V and 5 bases from J, with 21 bases between. The CDR3 is 15 residues long. In DNA form, the CDR3 reads TGTGCCAGCCGGGTGGGGCAGGGCGCGGGGTATGGCTACACCTTC. It yields the protein CASRVGQGAGYGYTF. The complete variable domain, with remaining parts taken from reference TRBV2 and TRBJ1-2, reads EPEVTQTPSHQVTQMGQEVILRCVPISNHLYFYWYRQILGQKVEFLVSFYNNEISEKSEIFDDQFSVERPDGSNFTLKIRSTKLEDSAMYFCASRVGQGAGYGYTFGSGTRLTVV.

V gene TRBV5-1 combines with J gene TRBJ2-1, with TRBD2 matching 12 bases. Germline CDR1 SGHRS, CDR2 YFSETQ. V lost 0 bases and J lost 3; bases outside the gene matches: 4. There are 17 residues in the CDR3. In DNA form, the CDR3 reads TGCGCCAGCAGCTTGGGAGTACTAGCGGGGGGCTACAATGAGCAGTTCTTC. Its protein is CASSLGVLAGGYNEQFF.

The V and J genes are TRBV6-5 and TRBJ2-1; 7 nucleotides align to TRBD2. From germline, CDR1 is MNHEY and CDR2 SVGAGI. The CDR3 contains 14 residues. V lost 2 bases to trimming and J lost 3 bases; unmatched junction nucleotides: 1. CDR3 region: CASSYGGDYNEQFF. In nucleotides, the CDR3 is TGTGCCAGCAGTTACGGGGGGGACTACAATGAGCAGTTCTTC.

Note on this clone: Other DNA sequences in this specimen translate into the identical CDR3. This rearrangement joins TRBV19 to TRBJ1-6; 10 bases map to TRBD1. The CDR3 is 15 residues long. V shed 5 bases and J 9 bases; nucleotides not matched to a gene: 7. CDR1 is LNHDA, CDR2 SQIVND, per germline (reference sequence). CDR3 loop: CASSLGQGVGSPLHF. The CDR3 DNA sequence: TGTGCCAGTAGTCTAGGACAGGGGGTAGGTTCACCCCTCCACTTT.

The J gene is TRBJ2-3, the V gene TRBV7-2, with 8 bases fitting TRBD2. Germline CDR1 and CDR2: SGHTA and FQGNSA. CDR3 length equals 15 residues. Trimming at V came to 2 bases and at J to 6 bases, leaving 7 bases not matched to a gene. The CDR3 region is CASSLSAGARDTQYF. The CDR3 DNA sequence: TGTGCCAGCAGCTTATCAGCGGGGGCAAGGGATACGCAGTATTTT.